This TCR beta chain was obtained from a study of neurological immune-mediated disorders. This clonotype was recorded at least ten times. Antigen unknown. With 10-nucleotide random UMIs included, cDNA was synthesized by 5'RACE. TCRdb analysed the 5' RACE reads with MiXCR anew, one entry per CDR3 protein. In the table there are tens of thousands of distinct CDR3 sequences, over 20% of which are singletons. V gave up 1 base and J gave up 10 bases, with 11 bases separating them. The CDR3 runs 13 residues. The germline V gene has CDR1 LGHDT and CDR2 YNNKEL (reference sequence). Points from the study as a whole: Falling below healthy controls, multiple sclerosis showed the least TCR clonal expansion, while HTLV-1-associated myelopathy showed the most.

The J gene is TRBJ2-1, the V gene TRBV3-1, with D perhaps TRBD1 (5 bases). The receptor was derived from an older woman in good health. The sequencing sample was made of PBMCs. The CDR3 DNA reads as TGTGCCAGCAGCCAAGTGGTAGGGGTGGAGCAGTTCTTC. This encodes CASSQVVGVEQFF.